Listed below are T cell receptor beta chains from one sample, sequenced in a study of control samples from healthy donors and cancer patients. Produced via immunoSEQ multiplex PCR; TCRdb's table is partial and in-frame only. The repertoire has under 450,000 clones, 80% to 95% of them found once; the top ten carry about 6.3%. The sample was PBMCs. The receptors here all came from a man aged 35 to 55 with head and neck cancer. The conserved cysteine and the conserved F or W are not part of the CDR3 here.

CDR3aa: ASSDYGTNTGELF
v_gene: TRBV10-2

CDR3aa: ASSGGQGNYEQY
v_gene: TRBV25-1

CDR3aa: ASSLGGLEFYEQY
v_gene: TRBV5-4

CDR3aa: SVEPPGQGASTEAF
v_gene: TRBV29-1

CDR3aa: ASSAGQGAIGEQF
v_gene: TRBV4-1

CDR3aa: ASRNERVLSYEQY
v_gene: TRBV28

CDR3aa: ASNNSERTYNEQF
v_gene: TRBV7-7

CDR3aa: AISGQGSDTQY
v_gene: TRBV10-3

CDR3aa: ASSAGRNTEAF
v_gene: TRBV2

CDR3aa: SATGLAGYT
v_gene: TRBV20-1

CDR3aa: ASSGDRVAQPQH
v_gene: TRBV19

CDR3aa: ASSYKGGNTEAF
v_gene: TRBV5-1

CDR3aa: ASSRTGGNQPQH
v_gene: TRBV19

CDR3aa: ASIKGQAYNEQF
v_gene: TRBV6-5

CDR3aa: ASSPTHSNQPQH
v_gene: TRBV6-5

CDR3aa: ASSSGLVSYNEQF
v_gene: TRBV5-8

CDR3aa: ASSQGAGRSGANVLT
v_gene: TRBV3-1/TRBV3-2